These 8 T cell receptor beta chains were sequenced from one sample in a study of blood T cell repertoires in COVID-19. TCRdb keeps only in-frame clones here, not all; method: immunoSEQ multiplex PCR. Of more than 250,000 clones listed, roughly 90% are singletons. Input material: peripheral blood. The receptors here all came from a human donor in a cohort sampled during active COVID-19.

The J gene is TRBJ2-5, the V gene TRBV5-1, with D perhaps matching TRBD2 (7 bases). CDR3 size: 17 residues. Germline CDR1 SGHRS, CDR2 YFSETQ. V was shortened by 4 bases and J by 3 bases, with 22 bases between the two germline ends. DNA for the CDR3: TGCGCCAGCAGCGACCGACCTAAGGGGAGGGGGGAAGAGACCCAGTACTTC. Its protein product is CASSDRPKGRGEETQYF.

This chain connects TRBV4-1 to TRBJ1-5; D possibly corresponds to TRBD1 (5 bases). The V end lost 0 bases, the J end lost 7 bases, and 7 bases lay between the germline ends. Germline V gene sequence: CDR1 MGHRA, CDR2 YSYEKL. The CDR3 is 13 residues long. CDR3 DNA: TGCGCCAGCAGCCAAGATAGGGGACAGCCCCAGCATTTT. Residues: CASSQDRGQPQHF.

The chain is built from TRBV5-6 and TRBJ2-3; D perhaps matches TRBD1 (6 bases). The V gene lost 5 bases and the J gene lost 0 bases, with 13 bases spanning the gap. The CDR3 runs 15 residues. Germline CDR1 reads SGHDT; CDR2 reads YYEEEE. CDR3 protein: CASSKQGTSTDTQYF. The DNA of the CDR3 is TGTGCCAGCAGTAAACAGGGCACTAGCACAGATACGCAGTATTTT.

This chain connects TRBV28 to TRBJ1-5, with D possibly TRBD1 on 5 matching bases. The ends were cut back, 6 bases at V and 0 bases at J, with 15 bases in the middle. The CDR3 is made up of 16 amino acids. Germline lookup yields CDR1 MDHEN and CDR2 SYDVKM. The CDR3 nucleotides are TGTGCCAGCAGGGGGGTGGGGGGTTATAGCAATCAGCCCCAGCATTTT. It specifies CASRGVGGYSNQPQHF. The variable domain in full, with the rest retrieved from reference TRBV28 and TRBJ1-5, is DVKVTQSSRYLVKRTGEKVFLECVQDMDHENMFWYRQDPGLGLRLIYFSYDVKMKEKGDIPEGYSVSREKKERFSLILESASTNQTSMYLCASRGVGGYSNQPQHFGDGTRLSIL.

The genes are TRBV11-2 and TRBJ1-3; D gene ambiguous. Germline values: CDR1 SGHAT, CDR2 FQNNGV. Trimming cost V 1 base and J 4 bases, with 8 bases left between them. This CDR3 comprises 14 residues. CDR3 amino acids: CASSLGALGNTIYF. CDR3 coding DNA: TGTGCCAGCAGCTTAGGGGCCTTAGGAAACACCATATATTTT.

This chain connects TRBV24-1 to TRBJ2-3; TRBD2 might be the D (6 bases). V dropped 9 bases and J dropped 0 bases, with 15 bases sitting between them. This CDR3 contains 15 residues. From germline, CDR1 is KGHDR and CDR2 SFDVKD. This CDR3 reads CATGTPSASTDTQYF. Written as DNA, the CDR3 is TGTGCCACCGGAACACCTAGCGCTAGCACAGATACGCAGTATTTT.

The genes are TRBV30 and TRBJ1-5; maybe TRBD1 (5 bases). Trimming cost V 8 bases and J 7 bases, with 18 bases left between them. CDR1 and CDR2 from the germline V gene are GTSNPN and SVGIG (reference sequence). The CDR3 is 13 amino acids. CDR3 in DNA: TGTGCCAGCTCTACAGGATCTCGACAGCCCCAGCATTTT. Its protein is CASSTGSRQPQHF.

This rearrangement joins TRBV7-2 to TRBJ1-2; tentatively, D is TRBD1 (5 bases). The V end was cut by 2 bases, the J end by 4 bases, with 11 bases between. CDR1 SGHTA and CDR2 FQGNSA come from the germline V gene. The CDR3 is made up of 14 amino acids. The CDR3 nucleotides are TGTGCCAGCAGCTTACAGGGCATTAGCTATGGCTACACCTTC. Amino acid sequence: CASSLQGISYGYTF.